The clone carrying this TCR beta chain was recorded many times. Its antigen is unknown. This sample is drawn from a study of blood T cells in healthy people across ages. The study, taken as a whole, reports: It was the long-lived donors that had more naive CD4+ cells and higher diversity than aged donors. Age advanced and TCR beta diversity per million T cells fell, roughly linearly.

Researchers report isolating at least 7 million PBMCs per sample. Together with a sample-barcoded 5' primer, a J-beta primer mix was included in a second PCR lasting about 6 to 11 cycles. One entry per CDR3 protein results from TCRdb running MiXCR on the 5' RACE reads. The table shows 1.8 million or so distinct CDR3 sequences, with 39% occurring only once. In germline, CDR1 is MDHEN, CDR2 SYDVKM. V lost 3 bases and J lost 5; bases outside the gene matches: 5. This CDR3 contains 14 residues. The rearrangement joins TRBV28 to TRBJ2-3; 7 nucleotides line up with TRBD1. Material: blood. The receptor was derived from a human donor in good health. CDR3 loop: CASSFDRVLDTQYF. CDR3 nucleotide sequence: TGTGCCAGCAGTTTTGACAGGGTACTAGATACGCAGTATTTT.